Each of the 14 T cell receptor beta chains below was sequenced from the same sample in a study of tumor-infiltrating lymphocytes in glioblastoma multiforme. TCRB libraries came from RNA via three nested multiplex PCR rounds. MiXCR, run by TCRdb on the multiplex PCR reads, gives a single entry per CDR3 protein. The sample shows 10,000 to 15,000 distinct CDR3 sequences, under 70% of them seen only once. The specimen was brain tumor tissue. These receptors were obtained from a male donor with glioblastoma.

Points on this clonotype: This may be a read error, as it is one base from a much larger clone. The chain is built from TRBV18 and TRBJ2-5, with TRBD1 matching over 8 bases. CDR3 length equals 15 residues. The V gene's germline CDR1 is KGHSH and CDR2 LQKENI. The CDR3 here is CANSTTGVGQETQYF. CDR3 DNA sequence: TGTGCCAACTCAACGACAGGGGTAGGGCAAGAGACCCAGTACTTC.

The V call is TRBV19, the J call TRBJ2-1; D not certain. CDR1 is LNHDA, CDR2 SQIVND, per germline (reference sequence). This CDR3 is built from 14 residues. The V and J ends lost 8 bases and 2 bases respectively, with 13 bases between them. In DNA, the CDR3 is TGTGCCAGTGACTCGGTGAGCCCCTACAATGAGCAGTTCTTC. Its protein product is CASDSVSPYNEQFF.

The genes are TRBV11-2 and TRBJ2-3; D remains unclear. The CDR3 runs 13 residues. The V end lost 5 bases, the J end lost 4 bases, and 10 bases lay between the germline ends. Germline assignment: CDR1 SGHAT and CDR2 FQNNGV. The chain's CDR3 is CASSPQNADTQYF. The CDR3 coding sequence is TGTGCCAGCAGCCCCCAGAACGCAGATACGCAGTATTTT.

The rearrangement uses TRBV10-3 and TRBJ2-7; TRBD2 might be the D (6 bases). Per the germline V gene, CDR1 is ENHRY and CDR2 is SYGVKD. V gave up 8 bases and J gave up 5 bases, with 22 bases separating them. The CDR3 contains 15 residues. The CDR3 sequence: CAIFRVAGIGDEQYF. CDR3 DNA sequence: TGTGCCATCTTCCGGGTGGCGGGAATAGGTGACGAGCAGTACTTC.

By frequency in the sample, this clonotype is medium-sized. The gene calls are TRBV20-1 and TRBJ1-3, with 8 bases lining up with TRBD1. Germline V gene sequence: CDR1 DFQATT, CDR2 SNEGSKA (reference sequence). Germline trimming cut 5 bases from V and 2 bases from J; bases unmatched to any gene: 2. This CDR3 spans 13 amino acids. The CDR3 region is CSAPQGAGNTIYF. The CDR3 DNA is TGCAGTGCTCCACAGGGGGCTGGAAACACCATATATTTT.

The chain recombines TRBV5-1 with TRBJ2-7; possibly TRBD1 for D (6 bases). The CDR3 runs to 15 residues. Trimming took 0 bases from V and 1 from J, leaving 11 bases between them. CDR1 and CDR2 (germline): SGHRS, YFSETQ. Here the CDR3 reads CASSLAGTGSYEQYF. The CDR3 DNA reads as TGCGCCAGCAGCTTGGCCGGAACAGGGTCCTACGAGCAGTACTTC.

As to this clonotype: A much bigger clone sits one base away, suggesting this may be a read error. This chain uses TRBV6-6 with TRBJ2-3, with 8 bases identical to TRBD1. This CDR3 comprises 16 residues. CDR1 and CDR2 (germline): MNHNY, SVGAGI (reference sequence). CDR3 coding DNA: TGTGCCAGCAGTTACTATCCAGGGGGCCTGGGAGATGCGCAGTATTTT. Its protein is CASSYYPGGLGDAQYF.

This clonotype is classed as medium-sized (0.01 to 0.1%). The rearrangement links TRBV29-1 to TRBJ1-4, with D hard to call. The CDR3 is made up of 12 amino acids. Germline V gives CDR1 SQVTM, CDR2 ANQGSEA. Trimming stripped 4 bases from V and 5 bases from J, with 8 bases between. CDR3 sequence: CSVGGQNEKLFF. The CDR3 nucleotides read TGCAGCGTTGGAGGGCAGAATGAAAAACTGTTTTTT.

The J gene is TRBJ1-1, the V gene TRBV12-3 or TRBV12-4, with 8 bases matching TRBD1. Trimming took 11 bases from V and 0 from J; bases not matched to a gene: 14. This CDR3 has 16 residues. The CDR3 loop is CAGNPGQGGMNTEAFF. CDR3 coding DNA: TGTGCCGGCAACCCTGGACAGGGAGGCATGAACACTGAAGCTTTCTTT.

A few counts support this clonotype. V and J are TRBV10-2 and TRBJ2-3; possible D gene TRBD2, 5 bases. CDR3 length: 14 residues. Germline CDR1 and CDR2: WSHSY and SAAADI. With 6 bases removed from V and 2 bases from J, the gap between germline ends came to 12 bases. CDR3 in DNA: TGCGCCAGCAGCTCGGGGATACTCACAGATACGCAGTATTTT. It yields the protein CASSSGILTDTQYF.

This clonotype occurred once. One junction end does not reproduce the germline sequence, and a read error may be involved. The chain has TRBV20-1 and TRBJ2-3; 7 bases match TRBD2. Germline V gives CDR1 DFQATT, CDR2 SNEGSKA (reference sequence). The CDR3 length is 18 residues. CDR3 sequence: CSARDLFHPSGFTDTQYF. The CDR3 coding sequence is TGCAGTGCCAGAGATTTATTTCATCCTAGCGGATTCACTGATACGCAGTATTTT.

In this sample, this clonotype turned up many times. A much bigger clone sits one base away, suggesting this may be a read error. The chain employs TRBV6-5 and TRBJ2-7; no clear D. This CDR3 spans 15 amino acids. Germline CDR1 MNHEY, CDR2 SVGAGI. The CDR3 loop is CASSYSLHQQHELYF. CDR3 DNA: TGTGCCAGCAGTTACTCTTTACACCAACAACACGAGCTGTACTTC.

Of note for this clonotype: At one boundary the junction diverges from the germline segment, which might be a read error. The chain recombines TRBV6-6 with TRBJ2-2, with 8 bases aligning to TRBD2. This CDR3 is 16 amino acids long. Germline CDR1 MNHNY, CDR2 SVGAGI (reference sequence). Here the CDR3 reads CASSLRGGKSTRELFF. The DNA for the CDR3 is TGTGCCAGCAGTCTCCGGGGGGGCAAAAGCACCAGGGAGCTGTTTTTT.

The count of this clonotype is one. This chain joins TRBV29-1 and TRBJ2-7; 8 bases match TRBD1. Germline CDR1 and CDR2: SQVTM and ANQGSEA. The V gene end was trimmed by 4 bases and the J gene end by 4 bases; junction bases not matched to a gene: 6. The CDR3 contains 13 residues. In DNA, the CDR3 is TGCAGCGTTGTCCCTCAGGGGGCTTACGAGCAGTACTTC. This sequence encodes CSVVPQGAYEQYF.